The 7 T cell receptor beta chains presented below share a single source sample, sequenced in a study of shared clonotypes between healthy human individuals. Only in-frame clones appear in the TCRdb table, and some are missing; sequencing was by immunoSEQ multiplex PCR. In the table there are over 2 million clones, over 85% of which are singletons. Terminally differentiated effector memory CD45RA+ cells were excluded from the naive CD8 cells, which were CD45RO-negative and positively selected for CCR7. Material for sequencing was naive CD8+ T cells sorted from blood. The receptors here all came from a man aged 18 to 29 in good health.

The chain links TRBV7-8 to TRBJ2-7; either TRBD1 or TRBD2 may fit D (5 bases each). Trimming took 2 bases from V and 6 from J, leaving 8 bases between them. CDR3 length: 12 residues. Germline V CDR1 and CDR2: SGHVS, FQNEAQ. The CDR3 here is CASSLSGAEQYF. In DNA, the CDR3 is TGTGCCAGCAGCTTATCCGGGGCCGAGCAGTACTTC.

The chain is built from TRBV7-8 and TRBJ2-2, with a weak D call TRBD2 (7 bases). The CDR3 consists of 19 residues. The V and J ends lost 5 bases and 0 bases respectively, with 22 bases between them. Germline CDR1 and CDR2: SGHVS and FQNEAQ. DNA for the CDR3: TGTGCCAGCAGCGTTAAGTTGATCGGGGGGCCTACGAACACCGGGGAGCTGTTTTTT. Translating it yields CASSVKLIGGPTNTGELFF.

The chain's CDR3 is CASSGSRKEDYGYTF. The CDR3 nucleotides are TGTGCCAGCAGCGGGTCAAGAAAGGAGGACTATGGCTACACCTTC. The V gene is TRBV9, the J gene TRBJ1-2, with D uncertain. This CDR3 has 15 amino acids. Trimming left V 3 bases short and J 3 bases short, with 15 bases between. Looked up from germline, CDR1 is SGDLS and CDR2 is YYNGEE.

The rearrangement uses TRBV4-3 and TRBJ2-7; D is ambiguous. Between the trimmed V and J ends, which lost 0 bases and 2 bases, there was a span of 23 bases. The CDR3 has 19 amino acids. Germline assignment: CDR1 LGHNA and CDR2 YSLEER. This CDR3 is CASSQDMVMEGTLAYEQYF. DNA for the CDR3: TGCGCCAGCAGCCAAGATATGGTGATGGAAGGTACACTCGCCTACGAGCAGTACTTC.

The chain has TRBV7-2 and TRBJ2-7, with TRBD2 matching over 13 bases. CDR3 length: 15 residues. The V and J ends lost 5 bases and 6 bases, in that order; junction bases with no gene match: 7. Germline loops: CDR1 SGHTA, CDR2 FQGNSA. CDR3 DNA sequence: TGTGCCAGCAGCCGTACCGGGACTAGCGGGATCGAGCAGTACTTC. This codes for CASSRTGTSGIEQYF. The full variable domain, its missing parts supplied by reference TRBV7-2 and TRBJ2-7, is GAGVSQSPSNKVTEKGKDVELRCDPISGHTALYWYRQSLGQGLEFLIYFQGNSAPDKSGLPSDRFSAERTGGSVSTLTIQRTQQEDSAVYLCASSRTGTSGIEQYFGPGTRLTVT.

This chain joins TRBV5-6 and TRBJ2-5; TRBD1 aligns across 9 bases. The germline V gene has CDR1 SGHDT and CDR2 YYEEEE. V lost 3 bases and J lost 3; bases outside the gene matches: 6. This CDR3 is 15 amino acids long. The CDR3 DNA is TGTGCCAGCAGCTCCCTCCGGGACAGGGAAGAGACCCAGTACTTC. Translating it yields CASSSLRDREETQYF.

V is TRBV6-5 and J is TRBJ2-5; D could derive from TRBD1 or TRBD2 (5 bases each). V dropped 5 bases and J dropped 4 bases, with 17 bases sitting between them. The CDR3 consists of 15 residues. CDR1 MNHEY and CDR2 SVGAGI come from the germline V gene. CDR3 nucleotide sequence: TGTGCCAGCAGTCCGGACACGGGGTCGGGAGAGACCCAGTACTTC. Translating gives CASSPDTGSGETQYF.